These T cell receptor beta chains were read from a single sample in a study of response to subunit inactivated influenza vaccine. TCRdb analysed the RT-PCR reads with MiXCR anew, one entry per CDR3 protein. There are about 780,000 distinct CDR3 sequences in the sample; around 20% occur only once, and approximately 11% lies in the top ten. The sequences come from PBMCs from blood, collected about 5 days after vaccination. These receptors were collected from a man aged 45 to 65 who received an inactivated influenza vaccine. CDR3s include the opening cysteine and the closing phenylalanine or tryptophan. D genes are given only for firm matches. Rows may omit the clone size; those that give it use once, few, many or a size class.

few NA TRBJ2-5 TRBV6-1 TGTGCCAGCAGGATCGGACTGCTACAAGAGACCCAGTACTTC CASRIGLLQETQYF
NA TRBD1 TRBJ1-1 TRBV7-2 TGTGCCAGCAGCTTAGCGGAGGGGGCTAAGACTGAAGCTTTCTTT CASSLAEGAKTEAFF
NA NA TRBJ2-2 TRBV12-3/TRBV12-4 TGTGCCAGCAGACCGCCATTGAACACCGGGGAGCTGTTTTTT CASRPPLNTGELFF
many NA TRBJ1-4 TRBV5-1 TGCGCCAGCAGACAGGCCTATCGGGGAACTAATGAAAAACTGTTTTTT CASRQAYRGTNEKLFF
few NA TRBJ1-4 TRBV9 TGTGCCAGCAGCGCAGGGGCTGGTACTAATGAAAAACTGTTTTTT CASSAGAGTNEKLFF
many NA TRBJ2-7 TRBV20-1 TGCAGTGCTAGATTCCGAGCCGGCCTCTACGAGCAGTACTTC CSARFRAGLYEQYF
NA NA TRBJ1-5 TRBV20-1 TGCAGTGCTAGAAACCAGGGCCATAGCAATCAGCCCCAGCATTTT CSARNQGHSNQPQHF
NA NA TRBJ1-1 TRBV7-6 TGTGCCAGCAGCTTAGACATCTATTTGGCAGGGGACACTGAAGCTTTCTTT CASSLDIYLAGDTEAFF
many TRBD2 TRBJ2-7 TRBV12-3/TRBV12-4 TGTGCCAGCAGCTATCCCCTGACTAGCGGTACCTATCAGCAGTACTTC CASSYPLTSGTYQQYF
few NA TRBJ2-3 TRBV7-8 TGTGCCAGCAGCTTAGCACAGGGAAGAAATACGCAGTATTTT CASSLAQGRNTQYF
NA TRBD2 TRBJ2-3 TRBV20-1 TGCAGTGCCGCTCGCGCCGGGCTAGCGGCGGAAGGTACGCAGTATTTT CSAARAGLAAEGTQYF
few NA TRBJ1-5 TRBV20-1 TGCAGTGCTAATTCTGGGGACCAGCCCCAGCATTTT CSANSGDQPQHF
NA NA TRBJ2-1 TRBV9 TGTGCCAGCAGCGTAGGTTCAAGCCTGACTATGGATGAGCAGTTCTTC CASSVGSSLTMDEQFF
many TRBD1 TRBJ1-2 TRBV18 TGTGCCAGCTCACCGGACAGGGACCATGGCTACACCTTC CASSPDRDHGYTF
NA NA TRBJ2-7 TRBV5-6 TGTGCCAGCGTCGAGCTCCGGGACGGAAGCTACGAGCAGTACTTC CASVELRDGSYEQYF
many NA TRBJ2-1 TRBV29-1 TGCAGCGTTGACACTGGCCAGAGGGGTGAGCAGTTCTTC CSVDTGQRGEQFF
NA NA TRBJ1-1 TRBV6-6 TGTGCCAGCAGTTTACACGGAAATGGCGTTGCTTTCTTT CASSLHGNGVAFF
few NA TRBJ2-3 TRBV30 TGTGCCTGGAATTTCCCGCGGGACACAGATACGCAGTATTTT CAWNFPRDTDTQYF
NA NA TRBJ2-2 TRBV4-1 TGCGCCAGCAGCCAAGGGACTACCTTCACCGGGGAGCTGTTTTTT CASSQGTTFTGELFF
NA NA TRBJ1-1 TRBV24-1 TGTGCCACCAGACTGGTCACCCCTGGCACTGAAGCTTTCTTT CATRLVTPGTEAFF
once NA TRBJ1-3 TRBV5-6 TGTGCCAGCAGCTTGTTCCTCGCGTCGGGCGCGGCTGGAAACACCATATATTTT CASSLFLASGAAGNTIYF
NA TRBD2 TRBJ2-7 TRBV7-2 TGTGCCAGCAGCCAGACTAGCGGGAGCATCCACGAGCAGTACTTC CASSQTSGSIHEQYF
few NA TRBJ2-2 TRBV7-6 TGTGCCAGCAGACTCTTGAGGTCTGAGGGGAGGCGAAACACCGGGGAGCTGTTTTTT CASRLLRSEGRRNTGELFF
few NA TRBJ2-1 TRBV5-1 TGCGCCAGCAGCCGTGGGGAAAAAACCTACAATGAGCAGTTCTTC CASSRGEKTYNEQFF
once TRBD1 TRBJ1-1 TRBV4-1 TGCGCCAGCAGCTACCGGACAGGTGGCACTGAAGCTTTCTTT CASSYRTGGTEAFF
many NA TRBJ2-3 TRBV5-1 TGCGCCAGCAGCTTAAGGGCCACTCGCACAGATACGCAGTATTTT CASSLRATRTDTQYF
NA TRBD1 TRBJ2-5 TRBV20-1 TGCAGTGCTAGAGATCTGGGGACAGGGTTTCGAGAGACCCAGTACTTC CSARDLGTGFRETQYF
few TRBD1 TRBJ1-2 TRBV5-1 TGCGCCAGCAGCTTGGAGACAGGGGCTAACTATGGCTACACCTTC CASSLETGANYGYTF
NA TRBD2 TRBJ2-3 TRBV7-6 TGTGCCAGCAGCTTAGGCGGTGGGACTAGGGGCTTTGGTACGCAGTATTTT CASSLGGGTRGFGTQYF
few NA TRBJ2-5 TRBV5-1 TGCGCCAGCAGCCTGCGCGGGACGCAAGAGACCCAGTACTTC CASSLRGTQETQYF
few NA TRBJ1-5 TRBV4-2 TGTGCCAGCAGCCAAGAGGGGGGGACCAATCAGCCCCAGCATTTT CASSQEGGTNQPQHF
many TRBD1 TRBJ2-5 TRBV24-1 TGTGCCACCAGTGCCCGACCAGGACAGGCAGGAAGGTCGCAAGAGACCCAGTACTTC CATSARPGQAGRSQETQYF
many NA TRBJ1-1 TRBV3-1 TGTGCCAGCAGCCAAGCGGGGATCATGAACACTGAAGCTTTCTTT CASSQAGIMNTEAFF
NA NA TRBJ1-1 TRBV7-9 TGTGCCAGCACCTTATCCGGGAGCACTGAAGCTTTCTTT CASTLSGSTEAFF
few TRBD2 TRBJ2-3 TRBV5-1 TGCGCCAGCAGCTCCCAGACTGCTAGCGGGAGCACAGATACGCAGTATTTT CASSSQTASGSTDTQYF
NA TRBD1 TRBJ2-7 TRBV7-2 TGTGCCAGCAGCCCGGGACAGTATACCTACGAGCAGTACTTC CASSPGQYTYEQYF
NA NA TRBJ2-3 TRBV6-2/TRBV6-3 TGTGCCAGCAGTTACCTAGAGTCGGCAGATACGCAGTATTTT CASSYLESADTQYF
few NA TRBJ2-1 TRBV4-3 TGCGCCAGCAGCCACGAGCGGACGTACTACAGGGATGAGGGGAATGAGCAGTTCTTC CASSHERTYYRDEGNEQFF
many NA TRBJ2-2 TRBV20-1 TGCAGTGCTAGAGATTTTGGCAGCGCCGGGGAGCTGTTTTTT CSARDFGSAGELFF
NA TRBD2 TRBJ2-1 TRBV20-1 TGCAGTGCTACAAACCTCCCTAGCGGGAGCCATGAGCAGTTCTTC CSATNLPSGSHEQFF
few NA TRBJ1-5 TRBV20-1 TGCAGTGCTAGAGATTCCCATCGGACAGAGCCTTATAGCAATCAGCCCCAGCATTTT CSARDSHRTEPYSNQPQHF
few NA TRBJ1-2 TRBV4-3 TGCGCCAGCAGCCAAGATTGGGGGCGCGATGGCTACACCTTC CASSQDWGRDGYTF
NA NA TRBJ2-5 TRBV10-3 TGTGCCATCAGAGTTGGGGAGACCCAGTACTTC CAIRVGETQYF
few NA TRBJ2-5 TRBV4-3 TGCGCCAGCAGCCAAGAGGGTCGGGGGTCTAGAGAGACCCAGTACTTC CASSQEGRGSRETQYF
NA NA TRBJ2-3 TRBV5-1 TGCGCCAGCAGCAAAACAGGGCCAGTAGATACGCAGTATTTT CASSKTGPVDTQYF